These T cell receptor beta chains were read from a single sample in a study of early T cells in non-severe SARS-CoV-2 infection. TCRdb called the 5' RACE reads again in MiXCR, with one record for every CDR3 protein. Of about 37,000 distinct CDR3 sequences listed, over 5% are singletons. Here the sequenced sample was whole blood, taken at baseline. The receptors originated from an adult who was a healthcare worker with PCR-confirmed SARS-CoV-2 infection or an uninfected control (not recorded which). Both conserved end residues are part of each CDR3. Fields, in order: V gene, J gene, CDR3 protein.

TRBV12-3/TRBV12-4,TRBJ1-6,CASTLQGSYNSPLHF
TRBV10-2,TRBJ2-7,CASRGGPYEQYF
TRBV5-8,TRBJ2-3,CASSLNLAGTSTDTQYF
TRBV7-9,TRBJ1-2,CASSFDHGYTF
TRBV3-1,TRBJ1-2,CASSQIGESGYTF
TRBV2,TRBJ1-1,CASSEDRVGDTEAFF
TRBV12-3/TRBV12-4,TRBJ1-4,CASSSQFTPNEKLFF
TRBV13,TRBJ1-1,CASRPPNGGRDTEAFF
TRBV19,TRBJ2-1,CASSHGPYNEQFF
TRBV18,TRBJ1-5,CASSPGGTGPNQPQHF
TRBV28,TRBJ2-7,CASSGGQGYEQYF
TRBV28,TRBJ2-4,CASSPAFEGTKNIQYF
TRBV7-8,TRBJ2-2,CASIPRDSGNTGELFF
TRBV12-3/TRBV12-4,TRBJ2-7,CASGSFSYEQYF
TRBV5-1,TRBJ2-1,CASSRPGRSNEQFF
TRBV18,TRBJ2-1,CASSPQRAGSYNEQFF
TRBV28,TRBJ2-7,CASSFTGPTSYEQYF
TRBV12-3/TRBV12-4,TRBJ2-7,CASSLQGGASYEQYF
TRBV21-1,TRBJ1-4,CASSILSGVLPTNEKLFF
TRBV7-8,TRBJ2-6,CASSPWGASAGANVLTF
TRBV29-1,TRBJ2-1,CSVAQGGGPRLREQFF
TRBV9,TRBJ2-3,CASSVEVGYTDTQYF
TRBV28,TRBJ2-7,CASTRRGDEQYF
TRBV4-1,TRBJ2-3,CASSQGPGRLSTDTQYF
TRBV30,TRBJ2-3,CASPDTTEGTDTQYF
TRBV29-1,TRBJ2-2,CSVRPSTGELFF
TRBV11-3,TRBJ2-1,CASSLEGQYNEQFF